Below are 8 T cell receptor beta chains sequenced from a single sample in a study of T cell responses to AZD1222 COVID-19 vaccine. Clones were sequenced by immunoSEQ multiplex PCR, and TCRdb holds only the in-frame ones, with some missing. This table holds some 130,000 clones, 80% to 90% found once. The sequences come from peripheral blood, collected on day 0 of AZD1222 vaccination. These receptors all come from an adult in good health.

The CDR3 coding sequence is TGTGCCACCAGTGATCCGTCCGGCCGGGGAGCTAATGAGCAGTTCTTC. Its translation is CATSDPSGRGANEQFF. The chain couples TRBV24-1 to TRBJ2-1; weak D call: TRBD2 (5 bases). The CDR3 loop spans 16 amino acids. Trimming stripped 3 bases from V and 7 bases from J, with 18 bases between. Germline lookup yields CDR1 KGHDR and CDR2 SFDVKD.

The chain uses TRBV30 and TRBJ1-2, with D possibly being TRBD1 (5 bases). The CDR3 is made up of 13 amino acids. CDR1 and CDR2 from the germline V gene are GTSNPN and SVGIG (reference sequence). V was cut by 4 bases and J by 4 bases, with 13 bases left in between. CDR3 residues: CAWIWGLSYGYTF. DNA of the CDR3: TGTGCCTGGATTTGGGGACTCAGCTATGGCTACACCTTC.

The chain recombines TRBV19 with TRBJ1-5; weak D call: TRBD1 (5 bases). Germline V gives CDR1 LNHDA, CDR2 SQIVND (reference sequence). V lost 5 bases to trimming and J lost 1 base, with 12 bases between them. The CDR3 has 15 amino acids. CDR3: CASSAQGLSNQPQHF. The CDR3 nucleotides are TGTGCCAGTAGTGCGCAGGGTCTAAGCAATCAGCCCCAGCATTTT. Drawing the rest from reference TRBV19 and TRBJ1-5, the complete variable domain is DGGITQSPKYLFRKEGQNVTLSCEQNLNHDAMYWYRQDPGQGLRLIYYSQIVNDFQKGDIAEGYSVSREKKESFPLTVTSAQKNPTAFYLCASSAQGLSNQPQHFGDGTRLSIL.

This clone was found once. CDR3 sequence (DNA): TGTGCCAGCAGTTACTCGTGGCAGGGAGGCAATCAGCCCCAGCATTTT. This encodes CASSYSWQGGNQPQHF. The chain has TRBV6-5 and TRBJ1-5, with a tentative D call TRBD1 (5 bases). Trimming removed 0 bases at V and 2 bases at J, with 11 bases between. The CDR3 extends over 16 amino acids. Germline V gene sequence: CDR1 MNHEY, CDR2 SVGAGI.

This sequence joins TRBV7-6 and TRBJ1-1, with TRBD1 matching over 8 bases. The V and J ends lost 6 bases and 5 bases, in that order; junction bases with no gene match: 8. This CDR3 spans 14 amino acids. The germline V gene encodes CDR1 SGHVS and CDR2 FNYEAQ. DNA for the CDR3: TGTGCCAGCAGTTCGCGCCAGGGGGCTACTGAAGCTTTCTTT. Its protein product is CASSSRQGATEAFF.

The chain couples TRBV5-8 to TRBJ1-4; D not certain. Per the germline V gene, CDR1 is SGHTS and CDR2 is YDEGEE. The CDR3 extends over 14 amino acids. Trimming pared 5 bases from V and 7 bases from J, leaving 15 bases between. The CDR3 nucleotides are TGTGCCAGCAGTCTAGACTCTCCGGGTGAAAAACTGTTTTTT. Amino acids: CASSLDSPGEKLFF.

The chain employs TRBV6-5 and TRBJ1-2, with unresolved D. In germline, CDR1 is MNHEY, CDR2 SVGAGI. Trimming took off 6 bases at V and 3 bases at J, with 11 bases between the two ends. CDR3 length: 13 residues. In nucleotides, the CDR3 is TGTGCCAGCAGCCCACGCGAGGACTATGGCTACACCTTC. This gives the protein CASSPREDYGYTF.

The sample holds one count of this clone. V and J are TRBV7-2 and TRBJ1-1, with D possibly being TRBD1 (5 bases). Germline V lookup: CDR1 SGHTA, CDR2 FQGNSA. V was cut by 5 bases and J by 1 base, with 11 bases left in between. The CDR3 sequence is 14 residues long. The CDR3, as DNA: TGTGCCAGCAGCCAGGACACTTGGAACACTGAAGCTTTCTTT. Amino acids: CASSQDTWNTEAFF.